In its sample, the clone carrying this T cell receptor (beta chain) was seen once. Its antigen is undetermined. The V gene lost 4 bases and the J gene lost 15 bases, with 20 bases spanning the gap. This CDR3 spans 13 amino acids. The germline CDR1 and CDR2 sequences are SGHKS and YYEKEE (reference sequence). Combining a sample-barcoded 5' primer with a J-beta primer mix, a second PCR ran for roughly 7 to 11 cycles. Tagging of each cDNA molecule was performed by a template-switch adaptor with 12 random nucleotides. Each CDR3 protein gets one entry after TCRdb re-called the 5' RACE reads with MiXCR. The table lists about 840,000 distinct CDR3 sequences, about 29% of them singletons, with roughly 10% in the top ten. The sample belongs to a study of blood T cells in healthy people across ages. Study observations and caveats: Whereas aged donors had fewer naive CD4+ cells, long-lived donors had more of them and higher diversity.

This same sample was also part of a study on T cells of mothers and their children. That paper states: Samples came from a few healthy Caucasian mothers and their six children.

Sequenced sample: blood. The clonotype originates from a woman aged 40 to 49 in good health. The J gene is TRBJ1-3, the V gene TRBV5-5; D uncertain. Here the CDR3 DNA reads TGTGCCAGCAGCCAATCGACCGCCGAAGCAGGATATTTT. It codes for CASSQSTAEAGYF.